The 6 T cell receptor beta chains listed next were all sequenced from one sample in a study of TIL therapy for anti-PD-1-resistant metastatic lung cancer. Time point of the sample: pre-treatment sample, taken before nivolumab and TIL therapy. Sequencing used immunoSEQ v3. Here immunoSEQ multiplex PCR was the method, and the copy in TCRdb shows in-frame clones only, minus some. The top ten clones hold 4.5% to 5.5% of a sample with 40,000 to 55,000 clones, approximately 79% of them seen once. The sequencing here drew on blood, taken at baseline. The receptors derive from a woman aged 30 to 85 with non-small cell lung cancer.

The chain employs TRBV5-1 and TRBJ2-3, with 13 bases matching TRBD2. This CDR3 is 17 amino acids long. With 5 bases clipped from V and 4 bases from J, the junction kept 10 bases outside the gene matches. The germline gives CDR1 SGHRS, CDR2 YFSETQ. The CDR3 sequence: CASRSGTSGKAADTQYF. For the CDR3, the DNA is TGCGCCAGCAGATCCGGGACTAGCGGGAAAGCAGCAGATACGCAGTATTTT.

The chain combines TRBV28 with TRBJ1-3, with a tentative D call TRBD1 (5 bases). V lost 4 bases to trimming and J lost 3 bases, with 13 bases between them. The germline CDR1 and CDR2 sequences are MDHEN and SYDVKM. There are 15 residues in the CDR3. The CDR3 nucleotides are TGTGCCAGCAGTTCCCCCGGGGGAGGTGGAAACACCATATATTTT. Protein: CASSSPGGGGNTIYF.

This chain joins TRBV5-4 and TRBJ1-2; 8 bases fit TRBD1. Per germline, CDR1 SGHNT and CDR2 YYREEE (reference sequence). Trimming at V came to 4 bases and at J to 2 bases, leaving 7 bases not matched to a gene. CDR3 length: 15 amino acids. In DNA form, the CDR3 reads TGTGCCAGCAGCGTCGGTTCAGGGGGCAACTATGGCTACACCTTC. Encoded protein: CASSVGSGGNYGYTF.

V usage is TRBV20-1 and J usage is TRBJ2-3; D gene uncertain. The CDR3 runs to 10 residues. Per the germline V gene, CDR1 is DFQATT and CDR2 is SNEGSKA (reference sequence). The V end was cut by 3 bases, the J end by 5 bases, with 3 bases between. The CDR3 nucleotides are TGCAGTGCTAGCCGAGATACGCAGTATTTT. It codes for CSASRDTQYF.

This chain uses TRBV10-1 with TRBJ2-3; TRBD2 might be the D (5 bases). The CDR3 is 15 residues long. The germline V gene encodes CDR1 WNHNN and CDR2 SYGVQD (reference sequence). Trimming cost V 4 bases and J 1 base, with 12 bases left between them. CDR3 sequence reads: CASSGSEGGTDTQYF. In nucleotides, the CDR3 is TGCGCCAGCAGTGGATCTGAGGGAGGCACAGATACGCAGTATTTT.

There are a few counts of this clone. The gene calls are TRBV7-2 and TRBJ1-1; D gene ambiguous. The CDR3 is 15 amino acids. Per the germline V gene, CDR1 is SGHTA and CDR2 is FQGNSA. Trimming shortened V by 0 bases and J by 0 bases, and 8 bases separated the two germline ends. The CDR3 sequence: CASSLAPDLNTEAFF. The CDR3 bases are TGTGCCAGCAGCTTAGCTCCGGACTTGAACACTGAAGCTTTCTTT.